This passage covers 19 T cell receptor beta chains from one sample sequenced in a study of CD8 T cells in Susac syndrome. RNA amounts of roughly 0.45 to 1 ug underwent reverse transcription with random hexamers. TCRdb analysed the immunoSEQ multiplex PCR reads with MiXCR anew, one entry per CDR3 protein. The sample consists of 180,000 or so distinct CDR3 sequences, around 94% of them appearing once. The sequenced sample consisted of CD4+ T cells from PBMCs. Receptors originate from a human donor with Susac syndrome.

This chain links TRBV18 with TRBJ1-5; tentatively, D is TRBD1 (5 bases). This CDR3 is 15 amino acids long. Germline V gene sequence: CDR1 KGHSH, CDR2 LQKENI. V gave up 4 bases and J gave up 4 bases, with 14 bases separating them. The CDR3 reads CASSLTGTGNQPQHF. The CDR3 region has the DNA TGTGCCAGCTCACTTACCGGGACGGGGAATCAGCCCCAGCATTTT.

The chain links TRBV15 to TRBJ2-7; TRBD2 matches 11 bases. CDR1 and CDR2 (germline): LNHNV, YYDKDF (reference sequence). This CDR3 spans 15 amino acids. J gave up 2 bases and V 0 bases, and 0 bases lay outside the gene matches. In nucleotides, the CDR3 is TGTGCCACCAGCAGAGATAGCGGGAGGGCCTACGAGCAGTACTTC. Translating it yields CATSRDSGRAYEQYF.

J is TRBJ2-3 and V is TRBV7-9, with 13 bases that match TRBD2. The CDR3 is made up of 17 amino acids. The trim removed 5 bases at V and 6 bases at J, leaving 11 bases unmatched. The V gene's germline CDR1 is SEHNR and CDR2 FQNEAQ (reference sequence). CDR3 in DNA: TGTGCCAGCAGCCCAACCTCAGGACTAGCGGGAGCTGATACGCAGTATTTT. Its translation is CASSPTSGLAGADTQYF.

This clonotype was counted once. The chain has TRBV30 and TRBJ1-5; D call uncertain. Germline-derived CDR1 and CDR2 are GTSNPN and SVGIG (reference sequence). Deletions cut 1 base from V and 6 bases from J, with 10 bases between. This CDR3 has 13 residues. In DNA, the CDR3 is TGTGCCTGGAGTGAGGGTACTCGTCAGCCCCAGCATTTT. This encodes CAWSEGTRQPQHF.

CDR3 nucleotides: TGTGCCTGGAGCAGAGTAGCGGGAGCAGATACGCAGTATTTT. Translation gives CAWSRVAGADTQYF. The J gene is TRBJ2-3, the V gene TRBV30; TRBD2 agrees at 9 bases. The CDR3 contains 14 residues. The junction had 5 bases not matched to a gene; V was cut back by 3 bases and J by 4 bases. Germline V gene data show CDR1 as GTSNPN and CDR2 as SVGIG (reference sequence).

The V call is TRBV9, the J call TRBJ1-1; perhaps TRBD1 as D (6 bases). V was trimmed by 5 bases and J by 1 base, leaving 15 bases between them. The length of the CDR3 is 15 residues. Looked up from germline, CDR1 is SGDLS and CDR2 is YYNGEE. This CDR3 is CASSWTADGNTEAFF. The CDR3 region has the DNA TGTGCCAGCAGTTGGACAGCGGATGGGAACACTGAAGCTTTCTTT.

The CDR3 loop reads CASSLRQGGDTEAFF. In DNA form, the CDR3 reads TGTGCCAGCAGCCTGAGACAGGGTGGGGACACTGAAGCTTTCTTT. The chain couples TRBV7-9 to TRBJ1-1; 7 nucleotides agree with TRBD1. This CDR3 comprises 15 residues. V lost 5 bases to trimming and J lost 3 bases; unmatched junction nucleotides: 9. Germline assignment: CDR1 SEHNR and CDR2 FQNEAQ (reference sequence).

The chain combines TRBV3-1 with TRBJ1-2; 7 bases match TRBD1. The junction had 2 bases not matched to a gene; V was cut back by 1 base and J by 3 bases. From germline, CDR1 is LGHDT and CDR2 YNNKEL (reference sequence). The CDR3 extends over 14 amino acids. CDR3 amino acids: CASSQAGTDYGYTF. The CDR3 coding sequence is TGTGCCAGCAGCCAAGCCGGGACAGACTATGGCTACACCTTC.

This chain joins TRBV7-2 and TRBJ2-3, with D uncertain. Germline V gives CDR1 SGHTA, CDR2 FQGNSA. The CDR3 runs 12 residues. The germline V and J ends were trimmed by 4 bases and 6 bases, with 8 bases remaining between them. CDR3 bases: TGTGCCAGCAGCTCAACAGAGGATACGCAGTATTTT. This gives the protein CASSSTEDTQYF.

The chain uses TRBV7-9 and TRBJ2-2, with D maybe TRBD1 (6 bases). V was shortened by 5 bases and J by 6 bases, with 10 bases between the two germline ends. This CDR3 comprises 13 residues. Germline values: CDR1 SEHNR, CDR2 FQNEAQ (reference sequence). The DNA for the CDR3 is TGTGCCAGCAGCGCACAGGGCCCCGGGGAGCTGTTTTTT. It translates to CASSAQGPGELFF.

The J gene is TRBJ1-5, the V gene TRBV6-5; D not resolved. This CDR3 contains 14 residues. Trimming stripped 0 bases from V and 4 bases from J, with 7 bases between. The germline V gene has CDR1 MNHEY and CDR2 SVGAGI. This chain's CDR3 is CASSYSAGNQPQHF. CDR3 nucleotides: TGTGCCAGCAGTTACTCGGCCGGTAATCAGCCCCAGCATTTT.

V usage is TRBV10-3 and J usage is TRBJ2-1; D may be TRBD1 or TRBD2 (7 bases each). The CDR3 extends over 13 amino acids. Germline V gives CDR1 ENHRY, CDR2 SYGVKD. V dropped 6 bases and J dropped 9 bases, with 15 bases sitting between them. The CDR3 loop is CAIRPDREGEQFF. CDR3 DNA: TGTGCCATCAGGCCCGACAGGGAGGGTGAGCAGTTCTTC.

This chain joins TRBV2 and TRBJ2-1, with a possible D match to TRBD1 (7 bases). The CDR3 contains 13 residues. Looked up from germline, CDR1 is SNHLY and CDR2 is FYNNEI. Trimming left V 2 bases short and J 8 bases short, with 10 bases between. The CDR3 here is CASSEQGEDEQFF. For the CDR3, the DNA is TGTGCCAGCAGTGAACAGGGGGAGGATGAGCAGTTCTTC. Drawing the rest from reference TRBV2 and TRBJ2-1, the complete variable domain is EPEVTQTPSHQVTQMGQEVILRCVPISNHLYFYWYRQILGQKVEFLVSFYNNEISEKSEIFDDQFSVERPDGSNFTLKIRSTKLEDSAMYFCASSEQGEDEQFFGPGTRLTVL.

The V gene is TRBV7-2, the J gene TRBJ2-5; 15 bases agree with TRBD2. V gave up 5 bases and J gave up 6 bases; unmatched junction bases: 4. The germline CDR1 and CDR2 sequences are SGHTA and FQGNSA. The CDR3 is 15 residues long. The CDR3 is CASSPGLAGGKTQYF. Written as DNA, the CDR3 is TGTGCCAGCAGCCCAGGACTAGCGGGGGGGAAGACCCAGTACTTC.

The chain recombines TRBV7-2 with TRBJ1-2; no clear D gene. The CDR3 is 15 amino acids. Trimming removed 5 bases from V and 0 bases from J, with 13 bases in between. Germline assignment: CDR1 SGHTA and CDR2 FQGNSA. The DNA of the CDR3 is TGTGCCAGCAGCCAGCACCAGATCACTAACTATGGCTACACCTTC. This translates into CASSQHQITNYGYTF.

CDR3 nucleotide sequence: TGCGCCAGCAAGGGAACAGGGACAACTAATGAAAAACTGTTTTTT. It is translated as CASKGTGTTNEKLFF. This chain connects TRBV5-1 to TRBJ1-4, with D perhaps matching TRBD1 (6 bases). Germline assignment: CDR1 SGHRS and CDR2 YFSETQ. Deletions cut 6 bases from V and 0 bases from J, with 12 bases between. CDR3 length equals 15 residues. The whole variable domain, filled in from reference TRBV5-1 and TRBJ1-4, reads KAGVTQTPRYLIKTRGQQVTLSCSPISGHRSVSWYQQTPGQGLQFLFEYFSETQRNKGNFPGRFSGRQFSNSRSEMNVSTLELGDSALYLCASKGTGTTNEKLFFGSGTQLSVL.

The chain joins TRBV7-2 to TRBJ1-2; D possibly corresponds to TRBD1 (5 bases). Trimming took off 2 bases at V and 5 bases at J, with 15 bases between the two ends. The CDR3 totals 15 residues. Germline CDR1 and CDR2: SGHTA and FQGNSA. Written as DNA, the CDR3 is TGTGCCAGCAGCTTACGTTTGGGGCAGGATTATGGCTACACCTTC. Translated: CASSLRLGQDYGYTF. Together with reference TRBV7-2 and TRBJ1-2, the CDR3 gives the full variable domain: GAGVSQSPSNKVTEKGKDVELRCDPISGHTALYWYRQSLGQGLEFLIYFQGNSAPDKSGLPSDRFSAERTGGSVSTLTIQRTQQEDSAVYLCASSLRLGQDYGYTFGSGTRLTVV.

The gene calls are TRBV27 and TRBJ2-1; 14 nucleotides line up with TRBD2. The V gene's germline CDR1 is MNHEY and CDR2 SMNVEV (reference sequence). J gave up 4 bases and V 5 bases, and 4 bases lay outside the gene matches. This CDR3 contains 16 residues. CDR3 DNA sequence: TGTGCCAGCAGTATGACTAGCGGGGGGGCTTACAATGAGCAGTTCTTC. Protein product: CASSMTSGGAYNEQFF.

J is TRBJ1-2 and V is TRBV30; 12 bases align to TRBD1. The germline V gene encodes CDR1 GTSNPN and CDR2 SVGIG (reference sequence). The CDR3 contains 15 residues. V gave up 4 bases and J gave up 4 bases; unmatched junction bases: 7. This CDR3 is CAWTGQGAPIYGYTF. The CDR3 DNA is TGTGCCTGGACGGGACAGGGGGCGCCTATCTATGGCTACACCTTC.